This record looks at one T cell receptor beta chain sequence and its context. This entry comes from a study of blood T cell repertoires in COVID-19. Background on the study: The United States, Italy and Spain provided the acute and convalescent COVID-19 samples.

In the original workflow: Estimation of nucleated cell counts was performed using reference gene primer amplification. Measured with immunoSEQ multiplex PCR; TCRdb has only the in-frame clones, and not every one. D and trimming were read from the DNA, whereas the V and J calls and clone size are those reported in that table. The sample consists of around 76,000 clones, about 80% of them appearing once. Trimming left V 3 bases short and J 0 bases short, with 11 bases between. The length of the CDR3 is 15 residues. Germline values: CDR1 MDHEN, CDR2 SYDVKM. Sequencing used peripheral blood. This receptor was obtained from a young man with COVID-19, enrolled during active disease. V is TRBV28 and J is TRBJ1-1, with D possibly being TRBD1 (5 bases). The CDR3 nucleotides read TGTGCCAGCAGTTTGACAGCGACCATGAACACTGAAGCTTTCTTT. Translated, it gives CASSLTATMNTEAFF. The whole variable domain, filled in from reference TRBV28 and TRBJ1-1, reads DVKVTQSSRYLVKRTGEKVFLECVQDMDHENMFWYRQDPGLGLRLIYFSYDVKMKEKGDIPEGYSVSREKKERFSLILESASTNQTSMYLCASSLTATMNTEAFFGQGTRLTVV.